This T cell receptor beta chain comes out of a study of blood T cell repertoires in COVID-19. Study processing details: Amplification of reference gene primers was used by the study to estimate nucleated cell counts. The data were produced by immunoSEQ multiplex PCR, yet TCRdb's version contains in-frame clones alone and is incomplete. That table supplies the V and J calls and clone size; D and trimming were determined from the DNA. The table shows a few hundred thousand clones, with more than 70% occurring only once. Germline values: CDR1 SGHKS, CDR2 YYEKEE (reference sequence). Trimming at V came to 4 bases and at J to 1 base, leaving 8 bases not matched to a gene. The CDR3 extends over 16 amino acids.

The clonotype comes from a woman in her fifties or sixties with acute or convalescent COVID-19. The chain recombines TRBV5-5 with TRBJ1-5; 7 bases map to TRBD1. Sequencing used peripheral blood. DNA for the CDR3: TGTGCCAGCAGCAGTCATAGGGACAGCAGCAATCAGCCCCAGCATTTT. This gives the protein CASSSHRDSSNQPQHF.